This entry describes one TCR beta chain. The data are from a study of blood T cell repertoires in COVID-19. Across the whole study: T cells, B-cell-depleted T cells, or PBMCs provided the cDNA or gDNA that served as material.

Some clones are missing from TCRdb's copy, which holds only in-frame ones; the method was immunoSEQ multiplex PCR. The sample comprises about 300,000 clones, about 90% of which are singletons, and 1.5% to 2% rests with the top ten. Germline loops: CDR1 MNHEY, CDR2 SVGAGI. V lost 5 bases and J lost 8, with 10 bases in between. CDR3 size: 13 residues. The source material was peripheral blood. The clonotype originates from a woman aged 30 to 39 with COVID-19, enrolled during active disease. This chain links TRBV6-5 with TRBJ1-6; D call uncertain. The CDR3 DNA reads as TGTGCCAGCAGTCGGAAGAGGGATTCACCCCTCCACTTT. This translates into CASSRKRDSPLHF.